This T cell receptor (beta chain) was identified during a study of read filtering for tumor transcriptome and immune sequencing. This clonotype was seen a few times. What it binds is not known. This may stem from a read error, because a much larger clone lies one nucleotide away. The CDR3 end shows no conserved phenylalanine or tryptophan, and so a read error is likely. With 5 bases removed from V and 1 base from J, the gap between germline ends came to 3 bases. The length of the CDR3 is 11 residues. Germline CDR1 and CDR2: SGHTA and FQGNSA. Study-wide results and caveats: Single-read clonotypes: 80% to 90% of IR-seq clonotypes (around 3.6% of reads), 74.6% of RNA-seq clonotypes (around 45% of reads).

Molecular barcoded adaptors covering alpha/delta and beta/gamma chains were used on 400 to 450 ng RNA. One entry per CDR3 protein results from TCRdb running MiXCR on the reads. The sample holds tens of thousands of distinct CDR3 sequences, approximately 15% seen once. The receptor comes from a donor at least 40 years old with multiple myeloma. The chain is built from TRBV7-2 and TRBJ2-7; no clear D gene. The sequenced sample was a population of CD138-negative cells sorted from bone marrow. CDR3 loop: CASSGSYEQYL. The CDR3 nucleotides read TGTGCCAGCAGCGGGTCCTACGAGCAGTACCTC.